Below, 2 T cell receptor beta chains from the same sample are listed, as sequenced in a study of blood T cell repertoires in COVID-19. The repertoire was sequenced with immunoSEQ multiplex PCR; TCRdb's copy has only in-frame clones and lacks some. Here the sample spans more than 65,000 clones, approximately 85% being singletons. Source material: peripheral blood. The receptors derive from a man older than 75 with acute or convalescent COVID-19.

The chain combines TRBV7-2 with TRBJ2-3; unclear D gene. V was shortened by 1 base and J by 8 bases, with 7 bases between the two germline ends. Germline values: CDR1 SGHTA, CDR2 FQGNSA. The CDR3 totals 12 residues. CDR3 protein: CASSLVRVTQYF. As DNA, the CDR3 is TGTGCCAGCAGCTTAGTACGGGTTACGCAGTATTTT.

This clone was observed a few times. This same CDR3 is encoded by further DNA sequences in the sample. The genes are TRBV5-1 and TRBJ1-1; 8 bases agree with TRBD1. The V segment lost 0 bases and the J segment 3 bases; nucleotides outside the gene matches: 7. The germline gives CDR1 SGHRS, CDR2 YFSETQ. The CDR3 consists of 16 residues. The CDR3 here is CASSLGQQGVDTEAFF. CDR3 nucleotides: TGCGCCAGCAGCTTGGGTCAACAGGGGGTAGACACTGAAGCTTTCTTT.